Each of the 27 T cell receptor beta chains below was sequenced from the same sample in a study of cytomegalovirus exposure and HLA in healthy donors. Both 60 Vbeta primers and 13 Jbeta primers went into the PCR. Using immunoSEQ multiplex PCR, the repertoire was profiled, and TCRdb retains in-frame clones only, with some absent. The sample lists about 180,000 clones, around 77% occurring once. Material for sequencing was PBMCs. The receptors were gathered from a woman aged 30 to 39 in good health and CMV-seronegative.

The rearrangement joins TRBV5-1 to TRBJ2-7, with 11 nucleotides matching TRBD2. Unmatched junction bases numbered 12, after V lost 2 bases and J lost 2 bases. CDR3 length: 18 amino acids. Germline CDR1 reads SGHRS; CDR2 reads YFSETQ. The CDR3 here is CASSFFRLAGLQTYEQYF. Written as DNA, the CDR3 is TGCGCCAGCAGCTTCTTTAGACTAGCGGGGCTTCAGACCTACGAGCAGTACTTC.

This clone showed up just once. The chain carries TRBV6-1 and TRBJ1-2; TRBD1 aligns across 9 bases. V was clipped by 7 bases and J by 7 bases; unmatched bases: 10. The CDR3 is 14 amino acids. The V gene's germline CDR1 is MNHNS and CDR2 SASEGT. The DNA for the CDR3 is TGTGCCAGCAACTCCGGGACAGGGAGGTTTGGCTACACCTTC. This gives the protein CASNSGTGRFGYTF.

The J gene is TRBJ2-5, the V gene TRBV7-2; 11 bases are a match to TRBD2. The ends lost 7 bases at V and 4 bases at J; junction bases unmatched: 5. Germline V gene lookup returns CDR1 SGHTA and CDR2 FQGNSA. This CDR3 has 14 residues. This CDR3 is CASTISGGAETQYF. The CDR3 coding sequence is TGTGCCAGCACCATTAGCGGGGGGGCAGAGACCCAGTACTTC.

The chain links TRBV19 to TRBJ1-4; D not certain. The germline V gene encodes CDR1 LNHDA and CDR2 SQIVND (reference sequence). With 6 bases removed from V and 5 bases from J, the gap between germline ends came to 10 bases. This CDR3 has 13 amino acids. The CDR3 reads CASSLQLNEKLFF. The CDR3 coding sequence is TGTGCCAGTAGCCTACAGTTAAATGAAAAACTGTTTTTT.

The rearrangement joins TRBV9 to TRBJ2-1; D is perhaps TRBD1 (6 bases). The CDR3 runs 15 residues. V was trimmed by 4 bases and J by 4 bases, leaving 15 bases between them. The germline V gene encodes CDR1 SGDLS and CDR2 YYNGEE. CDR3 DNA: TGTGCCAGCAGCAACCGGGCGGACAGATACAATGAGCAGTTCTTC. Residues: CASSNRADRYNEQFF.

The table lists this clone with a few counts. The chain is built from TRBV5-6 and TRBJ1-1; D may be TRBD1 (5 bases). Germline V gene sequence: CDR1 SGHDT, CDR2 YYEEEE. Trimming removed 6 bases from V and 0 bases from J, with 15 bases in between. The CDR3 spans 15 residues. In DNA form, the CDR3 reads TGTGCCAGCACCAAGTCCGACAGAATGAACACTGAAGCTTTCTTT. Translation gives CASTKSDRMNTEAFF.

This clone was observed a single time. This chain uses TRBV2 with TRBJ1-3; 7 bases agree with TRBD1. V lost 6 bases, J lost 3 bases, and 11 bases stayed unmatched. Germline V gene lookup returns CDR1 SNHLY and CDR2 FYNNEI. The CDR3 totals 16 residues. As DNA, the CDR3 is TGTGCCAGCAGGGGAGGTGGGACAGTAGGTGGAAACACCATATATTTT. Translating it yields CASRGGGTVGGNTIYF.

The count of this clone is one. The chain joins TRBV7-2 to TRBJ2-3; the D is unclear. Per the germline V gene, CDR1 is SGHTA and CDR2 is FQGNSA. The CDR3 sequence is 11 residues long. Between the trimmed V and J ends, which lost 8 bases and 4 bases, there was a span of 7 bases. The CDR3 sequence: CASVAADTQYF. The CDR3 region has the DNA TGTGCCAGCGTTGCAGCAGATACGCAGTATTTT.

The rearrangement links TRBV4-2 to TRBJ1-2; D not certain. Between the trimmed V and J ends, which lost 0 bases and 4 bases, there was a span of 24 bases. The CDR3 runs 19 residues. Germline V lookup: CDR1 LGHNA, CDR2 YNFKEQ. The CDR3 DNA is TGTGCCAGCAGCCAAGATCCAGGCGGGTTACAGAGTTTACCCTATGGCTACACCTTC. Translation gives CASSQDPGGLQSLPYGYTF.

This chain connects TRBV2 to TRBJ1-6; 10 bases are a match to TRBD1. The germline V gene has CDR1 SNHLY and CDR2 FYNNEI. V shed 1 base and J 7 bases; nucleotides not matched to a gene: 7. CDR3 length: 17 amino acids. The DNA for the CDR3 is TGTGCCAGCAGTGAAGTGCAGGACAGGGGGAGGAATTCACCCCTCCACTTT. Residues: CASSEVQDRGRNSPLHF.

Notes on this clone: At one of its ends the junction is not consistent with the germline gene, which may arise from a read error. CDR3 region: CASSLEVAGGPSGNIIYF. The CDR3, as DNA: TGTGCCAGCAGCTTGGAGGTGGCGGGGGGCCCTTCTGGAAACATCATATATTTT. The chain is built from TRBV5-6 and TRBJ1-3; D perhaps matches TRBD1 (6 bases). CDR1 is SGHDT and CDR2 is YYEEEE in the germline V gene. CDR3 length: 18 amino acids.

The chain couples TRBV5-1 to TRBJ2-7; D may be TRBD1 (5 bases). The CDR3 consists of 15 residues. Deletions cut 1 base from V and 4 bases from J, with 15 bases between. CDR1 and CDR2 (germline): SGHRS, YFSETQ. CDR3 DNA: TGCGCCAGCAGCTTGACGGGCCAGGGATCATACGAGCAGTACTTC. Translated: CASSLTGQGSYEQYF.

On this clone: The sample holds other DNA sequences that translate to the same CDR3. In DNA form, the CDR3 reads TGTGCCAGCAGCGTAACAGGGGGCGACTATGGCTACACCTTC. Encoded protein: CASSVTGGDYGYTF. This sequence joins TRBV9 and TRBJ1-2; TRBD1 matches at 9 bases. The CDR3 extends over 14 amino acids. From germline, CDR1 is SGDLS and CDR2 YYNGEE. V dropped 1 base and J dropped 3; count of bases not matched to a gene: 1.

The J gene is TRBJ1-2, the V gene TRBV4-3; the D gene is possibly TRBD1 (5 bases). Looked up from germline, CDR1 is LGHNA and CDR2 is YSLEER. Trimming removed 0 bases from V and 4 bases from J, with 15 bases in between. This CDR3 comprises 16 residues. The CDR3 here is CASSQDITGQLYGYTF. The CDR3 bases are TGCGCCAGCAGCCAAGATATCACAGGCCAACTCTATGGCTACACCTTC.

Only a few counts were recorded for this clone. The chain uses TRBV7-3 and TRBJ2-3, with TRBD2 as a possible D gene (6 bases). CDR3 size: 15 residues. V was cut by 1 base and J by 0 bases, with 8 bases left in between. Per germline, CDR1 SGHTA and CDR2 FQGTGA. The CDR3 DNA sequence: TGTGCCAGCAGCTTAAGGAGGGCTAGCACAGATACGCAGTATTTT. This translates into CASSLRRASTDTQYF.

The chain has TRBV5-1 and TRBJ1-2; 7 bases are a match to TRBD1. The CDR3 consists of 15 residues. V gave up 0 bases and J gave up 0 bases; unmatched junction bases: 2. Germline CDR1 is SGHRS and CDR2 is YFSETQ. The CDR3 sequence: CASSLAGTANYGYTF. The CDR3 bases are TGCGCCAGCAGCTTGGCCGGGACAGCTAACTATGGCTACACCTTC.

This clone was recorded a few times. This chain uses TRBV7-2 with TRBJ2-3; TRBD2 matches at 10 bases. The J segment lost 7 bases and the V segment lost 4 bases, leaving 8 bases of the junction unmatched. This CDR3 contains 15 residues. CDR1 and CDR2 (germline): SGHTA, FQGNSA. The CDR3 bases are TGTGCCAGCAGCTATACTAGCGGGGTACGAAATACGCAGTATTTT. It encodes CASSYTSGVRNTQYF. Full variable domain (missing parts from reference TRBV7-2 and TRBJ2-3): GAGVSQSPSNKVTEKGKDVELRCDPISGHTALYWYRQSLGQGLEFLIYFQGNSAPDKSGLPSDRFSAERTGGSVSTLTIQRTQQEDSAVYLCASSYTSGVRNTQYFGPGTRLTVL.

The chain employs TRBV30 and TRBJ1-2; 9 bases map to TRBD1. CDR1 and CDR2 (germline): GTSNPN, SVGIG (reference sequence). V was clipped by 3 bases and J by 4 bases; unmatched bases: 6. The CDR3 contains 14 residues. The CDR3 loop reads CAWREQGAGYGYTF. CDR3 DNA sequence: TGTGCCTGGAGGGAACAGGGGGCAGGCTATGGCTACACCTTC.

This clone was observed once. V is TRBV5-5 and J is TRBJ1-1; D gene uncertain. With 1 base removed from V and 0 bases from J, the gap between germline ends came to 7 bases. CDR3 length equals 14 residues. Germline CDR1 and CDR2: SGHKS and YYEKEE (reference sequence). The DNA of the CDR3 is TGTGCCAGCAGCTTGACTTCACTGAACACTGAAGCTTTCTTT. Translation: CASSLTSLNTEAFF.

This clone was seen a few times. Here the CDR3 DNA reads TGTGCCAGCTCACCGACTGGTGGTTACAATGAGCAGTTCTTC. It is translated as CASSPTGGYNEQFF. The chain employs TRBV18 and TRBJ2-1; no clear D gene. Trimming took off 3 bases at V and 4 bases at J, with 10 bases between the two ends. The CDR3 runs to 14 residues. Per germline, CDR1 KGHSH and CDR2 LQKENI.

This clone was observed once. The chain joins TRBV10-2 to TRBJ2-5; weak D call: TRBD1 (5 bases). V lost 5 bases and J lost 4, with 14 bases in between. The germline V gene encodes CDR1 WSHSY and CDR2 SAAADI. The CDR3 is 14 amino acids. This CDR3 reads CASSRSRASETQYF. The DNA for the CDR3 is TGCGCCAGCAGTAGGAGCAGGGCGTCAGAGACCCAGTACTTC.

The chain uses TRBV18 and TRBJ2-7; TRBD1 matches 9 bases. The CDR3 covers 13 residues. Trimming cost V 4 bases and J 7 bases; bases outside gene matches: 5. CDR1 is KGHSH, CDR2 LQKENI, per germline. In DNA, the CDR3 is TGTGCCAGCTCACAAGGACAGGGGTGGGAGCAGTACTTC. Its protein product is CASSQGQGWEQYF.

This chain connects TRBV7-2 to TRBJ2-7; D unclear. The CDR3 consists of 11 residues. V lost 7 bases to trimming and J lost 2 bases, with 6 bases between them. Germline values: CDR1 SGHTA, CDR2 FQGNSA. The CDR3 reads CASTDTYEQYF. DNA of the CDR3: TGTGCCAGCACCGACACCTACGAGCAGTACTTC.

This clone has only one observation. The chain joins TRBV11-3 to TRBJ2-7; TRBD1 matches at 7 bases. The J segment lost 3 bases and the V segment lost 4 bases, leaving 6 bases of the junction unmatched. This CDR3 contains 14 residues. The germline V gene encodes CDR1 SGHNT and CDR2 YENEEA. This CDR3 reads CASSSTGLVYEQYF. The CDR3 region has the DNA TGTGCCAGCAGCTCGACAGGGTTGGTCTACGAGCAGTACTTC.

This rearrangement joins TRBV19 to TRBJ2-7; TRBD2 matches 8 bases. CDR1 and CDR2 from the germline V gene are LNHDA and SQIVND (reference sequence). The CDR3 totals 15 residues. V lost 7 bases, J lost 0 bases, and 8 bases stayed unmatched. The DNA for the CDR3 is TGTGCCAGTACCGCAAGCGGGGGCGGCTCCTACGAGCAGTACTTC. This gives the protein CASTASGGGSYEQYF.

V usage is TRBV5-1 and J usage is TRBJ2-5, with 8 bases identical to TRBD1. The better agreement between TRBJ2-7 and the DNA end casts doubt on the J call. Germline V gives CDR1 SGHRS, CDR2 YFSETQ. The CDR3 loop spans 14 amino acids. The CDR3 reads CASSSGQGPSEQYF. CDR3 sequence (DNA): TGCGCCAGCAGCTCAGGACAGGGTCCCTCCGAGCAGTACTTC.

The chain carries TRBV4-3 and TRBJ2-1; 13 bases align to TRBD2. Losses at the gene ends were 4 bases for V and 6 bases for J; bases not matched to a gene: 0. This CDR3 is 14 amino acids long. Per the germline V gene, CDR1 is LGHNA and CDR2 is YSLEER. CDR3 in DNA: TGCGCCAGCAGCCGGACTAGCGGGAGCAATGAGCAGTTCTTC. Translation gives CASSRTSGSNEQFF.